Listed here is a single T cell receptor beta chain. Ten or more counts support this clonotype. The antigen this receptor binds is unknown. No base quality information exists; no much larger clone differs at one position. The data were taken from a study of T cells in Graves' hyperthyroidism and ophthalmopathy (dated by TCRdb to between 2019 and 2020). Regarding the study in general: Peripheral blood was collected at initial diagnosis, before any treatment. After sampling, hyperthyroidism patients received methimazole starting at 30 mg daily, and ophthalmopathy patients received high-dose intravenous methylprednisolone. To identify TCR V-J signatures that set the groups apart, the researchers used a discovery cohort of 100 patients, made up of 40 to 45 with Graves' ophthalmopathy and about 55 with stable Graves' hyperthyroidism. In addition, the study compared T-cell repertoires in thyroid tissue and in blood from a handful of Graves' hyperthyroidism patients. Prospective prediction of ophthalmopathy was tested in an independent validation cohort of approximately 18 hyperthyroidism patients and 15 to 17 patients who later progressed to ophthalmopathy. The paper describes TCR Vbeta CDR3 sequencing of 135 peripheral blood samples, made up of under 50 ophthalmopathy patients, around 73 hyperthyroidism patients and 17 progressor patients. The 95 to 100 discovery patients were randomly divided into training and test sets at a 7:3 ratio.

The study at large found these results: Sample size was not statistically predetermined, and blinding of investigators to group allocation was not performed. Most expanded thyroid clonotypes (frequency above 0.001) were also detected in blood, suggesting blood repertoires may reflect thyroid immune responses. In validation, the model predicted progression to ophthalmopathy with approximately 71% sensitivity and approximately 72% specificity, a median of 6.5 months before onset. Ophthalmopathy was separated from stable hyperthyroidism by a 13 V-J signature model, with 85% to 90% sensitivity and about 81% specificity obtained in cross-validation and 80%/75% obtained in testing.

Amplification of TCR beta CDR3 regions was carried out from RNA transcripts. A first-round RT-PCR of the TCR CDR3 used the HTBI primer set with the Qiagen OneStep RT-PCR kit. Libraries were constructed in a second round of multiplex PCR, after which size selection and purification were performed. The libraries were sequenced on an Illumina HiSeq2000 using paired-end 100 bp reads. Under the source paper's analysis protocol: Raw data were processed with SOAPnuke, discarding reads with adapters, uncalled bases, mean Phred below 15, or no exact constant-primer or identifier match. High-quality paired reads were merged using COPE v1.2.5, and each unique nucleotide sequence was defined as a clonotype. MiTCR v1.1 was used to align clonotypes to the IMGT TRBV, TRBD and TRBJ reference segments. Only V-J combinations with frequency above 0.0001, covering about 99% of repertoires, were analysed. The TCS score was defined as F50 (clonal expansion) divided by E x V (chaos), with BLOSUM62-based TCRdist calculated between CDR3 peptides within each V-J. Welch's t-statistics and random forest reduced just over 500 V-J features to some 14, which were used in a naive Bayes classifier (R e1071). TCRdb cleaned the public reads at Q25 with fastp, built clones with MiXCR and kept in-frame beta chains. Each CDR3 protein appears once, grouped with its most common genes and DNA. The V and J calls come from TCRdb's annotation, not from the publication. A total of fewer than 650,000 distinct CDR3 sequences appear in this sample, 14% of them only once. Of the sample, 5% to 7% is held by the ten largest clones.

V loses 5 bases, J loses 1 base, and the germline ends lie 8 bases apart. The germline V gene (reference sequence) yields DFQATT for CDR1 and SNEGSKA for CDR2. The CDR3 sequence holds 12 residues, the cysteine and phenylalanine included. Only the CDR3 portion is preserved as DNA: 36 bases, with reading frame beginning at the first base. Hyperthyroidism patients were newly diagnosed, had a disease duration of under 2 months, and were aged 18 to 65 years. Any patient with an uncontrolled infection, another autoimmune disease, pregnancy or lactation was excluded. Diagnoses were based on clinical symptoms, serum thyroxine and TRAb, thyroid ultrasound and orbital computed tomography. Blood from progressor patients was collected at the time of first diagnosis with hyperthyroidism, before any ophthalmopathy symptoms had appeared. PBMCs were separated from around 9.1 ml of fresh peripheral blood using Ficoll-Paque density gradient centrifugation. Progressor patients were first diagnosed with Graves' hyperthyroidism and then developed ophthalmopathy during follow-up. Total RNA was extracted using Trizol reagent, and RNA quality was assessed on an Agilent 2100 Bioanalyzer.

The sequence came from a woman in her 30s with Graves' hyperthyroidism that later progressed to Graves' ophthalmopathy. Recombination connected TRBV20-1 to TRBJ2-5, with the identity of the D gene unclear. The sequencing sample was made of blood. This receptor has the CDR3 CSAPRFQETQYF. The nucleotide sequence reads as follows: TGCAGTGCTCCTCGCTTCCAAGAGACCCAGTACTTC.